The clone carrying this TCR beta chain was seen only a few times. Its antigen is as yet unknown. This specimen belongs to a study of cytomegalovirus exposure and HLA in healthy donors. Study outcomes and limitations: Segments of the TCR beta V type were, in most cases, productive about 87% or about 30% of the time in an earlier analysis.

This PCR relied on a set of 60 Vbeta primers and 13 Jbeta primers. The table came from immunoSEQ multiplex PCR; TCRdb's copy has only in-frame clones and leaves some out. The sample consists of 150,000 to 200,000 clones, 85% to 90% of them appearing once. Germline V gene lookup returns CDR1 MNHEY and CDR2 SVGAGI. This CDR3 spans 13 amino acids. V lost 2 bases to trimming and J lost 0 bases, with 3 bases between them. This clonotype originated in a woman between 18 and 29 years old in good health and CMV-seronegative. The chain combines TRBV6-5 with TRBJ2-3, with no clear D. What was sequenced was PBMCs. The CDR3 DNA reads TGTGCCAGCAGTTACCGGAGCACAGATACGCAGTATTTT. Its protein is CASSYRSTDTQYF.